The 29 T cell receptor beta chains below were found in one sample sequenced in a study of CD8 T cells in Susac syndrome. The RNA input was roughly 0.45 to 1 ug, and it was reverse transcribed with random hexamers. Via MiXCR, TCRdb re-called the immunoSEQ multiplex PCR reads, giving one row per CDR3 protein. The sample has roughly 190,000 distinct CDR3 sequences, approximately 95% seen once. Material: CD4+ T cells from PBMCs. The receptors derive from a human donor in good health.

The CDR3 spells CASSYGGRQPQHF. As DNA, the CDR3 is TGTGCCAGCAGTTACGGGGGACGGCAGCCCCAGCATTTT. This chain links TRBV6-6 with TRBJ1-5; a weak D match, TRBD1 (5 bases). CDR3 size: 13 residues. V gave up 2 bases and J gave up 7 bases, with 9 bases separating them. CDR1 and CDR2 (germline): MNHNY, SVGAGI (reference sequence).

The V call is TRBV9, the J call TRBJ1-5; possible D gene TRBD1, 5 bases. Per the germline V gene, CDR1 is SGDLS and CDR2 is YYNGEE. The ends were cut back, 3 bases at V and 3 bases at J, with 10 bases in the middle. The length of the CDR3 is 14 residues. CDR3 nucleotides: TGTGCCAGCAGCGCGACAGTAGACAATCAGCCCCAGCATTTT. As protein: CASSATVDNQPQHF. The entire variable domain, with the rest obtained from reference TRBV9 and TRBJ1-5, is as follows: DSGVTQTPKHLITATGQRVTLRCSPRSGDLSVYWYQQSLDQGLQFLIQYYNGEERAKGNILERFSAQQFPDLHSELNLSSLELGDSALYFCASSATVDNQPQHFGDGTRLSIL.

The genes are TRBV5-8 and TRBJ2-4; 9 bases agree with TRBD1. The ends lost 5 bases at V and 6 bases at J; junction bases unmatched: 9. This CDR3 is built from 15 residues. Germline CDR1 SGHTS, CDR2 YDEGEE. The CDR3 here is CASRNRDRAANIQYF. In DNA, the CDR3 is TGTGCCAGCAGGAACCGGGACAGGGCGGCAAACATTCAGTACTTC.

This chain links TRBV18 with TRBJ2-6; D call uncertain. The CDR3 has 14 residues. Looked up from germline, CDR1 is KGHSH and CDR2 is LQKENI. V was pared by 2 bases and J by 2 bases, with 4 bases between. CDR3 sequence (DNA): TGTGCCAGCTCACCAGGAACTGGGGCCAACGTCCTGACTTTC. Its protein is CASSPGTGANVLTF. Full variable domain (rest looked up from reference TRBV18 and TRBJ2-6): NAGVMQNPRHLVRRRGQEARLRCSPMKGHSHVYWYRQLPEEGLKFMVYLQKENIIDESGMPKERFSAEFPKEGPSILRIQQVVRGDSAAYFCASSPGTGANVLTFGAGSRLTVL.

This clonotype was found once. The CDR3 reads CASSQDATAKETQYF. The DNA of the CDR3 is TGCGCCAGCAGCCAAGATGCCACGGCAAAAGAGACCCAGTACTTC. The chain combines TRBV4-3 with TRBJ2-5; no clear D gene. The ends were cut back, 0 bases at V and 3 bases at J, with 11 bases in the middle. Germline CDR1 LGHNA, CDR2 YSLEER. The CDR3 sequence is 15 residues long.

V usage is TRBV3-1 and J usage is TRBJ2-5; 10 positions match TRBD2. This CDR3 contains 15 residues. Germline loops: CDR1 LGHDT, CDR2 YNNKEL (reference sequence). Unmatched junction bases numbered 3, after V lost 1 base and J lost 4 bases. CDR3 in DNA: TGTGCCAGCAGCCAAGCTAGCGGGAGTACAGAGACCCAGTACTTC. Its translation: CASSQASGSTETQYF.

This clonotype was detected only once. The chain uses TRBV5-1 and TRBJ2-1; D uncertain. This CDR3 is 13 amino acids long. Germline V CDR1 and CDR2: SGHRS, YFSETQ. V lost 0 bases to trimming and J lost 2 bases, with 3 bases between them. The CDR3 nucleotides read TGCGCCAGCAGCTTGGAACCCTACAATGAGCAGTTCTTC. It encodes CASSLEPYNEQFF.

A single count supports this clonotype. The chain combines TRBV3-1 with TRBJ2-7; D gene ambiguous. Trimming shortened V by 0 bases and J by 7 bases, and 7 bases separated the two germline ends. The CDR3 extends over 12 amino acids. The germline CDR1 and CDR2 sequences are LGHDT and YNNKEL (reference sequence). The CDR3 reads CASSQDVGEQYF. CDR3 nucleotides: TGTGCCAGCAGCCAAGACGTAGGGGAGCAGTACTTC.

This clonotype has just one count. This sequence joins TRBV20-1 and TRBJ2-1; D call uncertain. The CDR3 contains 10 residues. Germline V CDR1 and CDR2: DFQATT, SNEGSKA (reference sequence). CDR3 sequence reads: CTASSNEQFF. The CDR3 DNA sequence: TGCACGGCAAGTAGCAATGAGCAGTTCTTC.

This chain links TRBV3-1 with TRBJ2-1, with D perhaps TRBD2 (6 bases). The CDR3 is 16 amino acids. V shed 4 bases and J shed 3 bases, with 16 bases lying between them. Germline assignment: CDR1 LGHDT and CDR2 YNNKEL (reference sequence). The CDR3 here is CASSRSSGLHYNEQFF. The CDR3 nucleotides are TGTGCCAGCAGCCGAAGCTCGGGACTTCACTACAATGAGCAGTTCTTC.

The gene calls are TRBV19 and TRBJ2-4; 10 bases agree with TRBD1. Germline V gives CDR1 LNHDA, CDR2 SQIVND (reference sequence). The CDR3 covers 18 residues. J lost 0 bases, V lost 6 bases, and 11 bases had no gene match. Here the CDR3 reads CASSPPGTGALAKNIQYF. As DNA, the CDR3 is TGTGCCAGTAGCCCTCCGGGGACAGGGGCATTAGCCAAAAACATTCAGTACTTC.

The chain joins TRBV27 to TRBJ2-7, with a possible D match to TRBD2 (6 bases). There are 14 residues in the CDR3. Germline V gene lookup returns CDR1 MNHEY and CDR2 SMNVEV (reference sequence). V lost 2 bases to trimming and J lost 0 bases, with 8 bases between them. In DNA form, the CDR3 reads TGTGCCAGCAGTTTAAGGCGGGACTCCTACGAGCAGTACTTC. Translating gives CASSLRRDSYEQYF.

This clonotype occurred once. The genes are TRBV3-1 and TRBJ2-5; D call uncertain. This CDR3 contains 16 residues. The V end lost 5 bases, the J end lost 5 bases, and 21 bases lay between the germline ends. Germline values: CDR1 LGHDT, CDR2 YNNKEL (reference sequence). CDR3 DNA sequence: TGTGCCAGCAGCGGACGCCGAAGGGATTGGCACGAGACCCAGTACTTC. Protein: CASSGRRRDWHETQYF.

The chain uses TRBV6-2 or TRBV6-3 and TRBJ2-4; D gene unclear. Germline V gives CDR1 MNHEY, CDR2 SVGEGT. Trimming took off 6 bases at V and 3 bases at J, with 9 bases between the two ends. The CDR3 extends over 13 amino acids. CDR3 nucleotide sequence: TGTGCCAGCAGCCAGAATGTCAAAAACATTCAGTACTTC. This sequence encodes CASSQNVKNIQYF.

J is TRBJ2-2 and V is TRBV7-3; D ambiguous. CDR1 SGHTA and CDR2 FQGTGA come from the germline V gene. The CDR3 is 11 amino acids. V shed 1 base and J shed 7 bases, with 1 base lying between them. The CDR3 loop reads CASSLNGELFF. The CDR3 coding sequence is TGTGCCAGCAGCTTAAACGGGGAGCTGTTTTTT.

V usage is TRBV29-1 and J usage is TRBJ2-7; D assignment may be TRBD1 or TRBD2 (5 bases each). Between the trimmed V and J ends, which lost 6 bases and 0 bases, there was a span of 9 bases. CDR3 length: 12 amino acids. The V gene's germline CDR1 is SQVTM and CDR2 ANQGSEA. The CDR3 spells CSVGTYSYEQYF. The CDR3 nucleotides read TGCAGCGTCGGGACGTACTCCTACGAGCAGTACTTC.

V is TRBV28 and J is TRBJ2-1, with 10 bases identical to TRBD1. Germline V gene data show CDR1 as MDHEN and CDR2 as SYDVKM. This CDR3 has 16 residues. V gave up 1 base and J gave up 5 bases; unmatched junction bases: 5. CDR3 protein: CASSLFGQGGNNEQFF. In DNA form, the CDR3 reads TGTGCCAGCAGTTTATTTGGACAGGGGGGCAACAATGAGCAGTTCTTC.

The chain uses TRBV6-5 and TRBJ2-5; D unresolved. Per germline, CDR1 MNHEY and CDR2 SVGAGI. V was shortened by 2 bases and J by 2 bases, with 12 bases between the two germline ends. The CDR3 runs 15 residues. The chain's CDR3 is CASSYAVGVQETQYF. As DNA, the CDR3 is TGTGCCAGCAGTTACGCCGTAGGAGTTCAAGAGACCCAGTACTTC.

This clonotype was detected once. The genes are TRBV7-2 and TRBJ2-6, with a possible D match to TRBD1 (6 bases). This CDR3 spans 18 amino acids. Trimming removed 0 bases from V and 4 bases from J, with 16 bases in between. Germline lookup yields CDR1 SGHTA and CDR2 FQGNSA. CDR3 residues: CASSLASGSGVGANVLTF. The DNA of the CDR3 is TGTGCCAGCAGCTTAGCATCCGGATCAGGGGTAGGGGCCAACGTCCTGACTTTC.

This sequence joins TRBV4-1 and TRBJ1-1; 7 bases agree with TRBD1. Germline CDR1 is MGHRA and CDR2 is YSYEKL. The CDR3 loop spans 19 amino acids. V lost 2 bases, J lost 0 bases, and 15 bases stayed unmatched. The CDR3 spells CASSQPSGGDSAMNTEAFF. The CDR3 nucleotides are TGCGCCAGCAGCCAACCTTCGGGAGGGGACAGTGCCATGAACACTGAAGCTTTCTTT.

The gene calls are TRBV3-1 and TRBJ2-7, with D uncertain. V was pared by 2 bases and J by 6 bases, with 5 bases between. The CDR3 covers 11 residues. Germline V lookup: CDR1 LGHDT, CDR2 YNNKEL (reference sequence). The CDR3 sequence: CASSQSTEQYF. The CDR3 DNA reads as TGTGCCAGCAGCCAATCTACCGAGCAGTACTTC.

The chain has TRBV29-1 and TRBJ2-5, with a weak D call TRBD2 (5 bases). Trimming shortened V by 4 bases and J by 4 bases, and 10 bases separated the two germline ends. Germline CDR1 reads SQVTM; CDR2 reads ANQGSEA. This CDR3 contains 12 residues. CDR3 in amino acids: CSVGRAGETQYF. CDR3 bases: TGCAGCGTTGGGCGGGCGGGAGAGACCCAGTACTTC. Variable domain in full (rest from reference TRBV29-1 and TRBJ2-5): SAVISQKPSRDICQRGTSLTIQCQVDSQVTMMFWYRQQPGQSLTLIATANQGSEATYESGFVIDKFPISRPNLTFSTLTVSNMSPEDSSIYLCSVGRAGETQYFGPGTRLLVL.

V gene TRBV11-2 combines with J gene TRBJ2-3, with TRBD2 identical over 9 bases. V shed 5 bases and J 0 bases; nucleotides not matched to a gene: 3. CDR1 SGHAT and CDR2 FQNNGV come from the germline V gene. This CDR3 is built from 15 residues. This chain's CDR3 is CASSTLAGSTDTQYF. DNA of the CDR3: TGTGCCAGCAGCACCCTAGCGGGGAGCACAGATACGCAGTATTTT.

The chain is built from TRBV28 and TRBJ2-3; 7 bases map to TRBD2. The J segment lost 2 bases and the V segment lost 5 bases, leaving 4 bases of the junction unmatched. CDR1 is MDHEN, CDR2 SYDVKM, per germline. The CDR3 totals 14 residues. The CDR3 loop reads CASSPGLFTDTQYF. CDR3 bases: TGTGCCAGCAGTCCGGGACTATTCACAGATACGCAGTATTTT.

This sequence joins TRBV28 and TRBJ1-1; D is ambiguous. The CDR3 is 14 residues long. The germline gives CDR1 MDHEN, CDR2 SYDVKM. V lost 0 bases to trimming and J lost 7 bases, with 12 bases between them. CDR3 nucleotide sequence: TGTGCCAGCAGTTTATGGGGGTCCGAAAATGAAGCTTTCTTT. Protein product: CASSLWGSENEAFF.

V and J are TRBV29-1 and TRBJ1-2; 8 bases are a match to TRBD1. J was trimmed by 3 bases and V by 4 bases; bases with no gene match: 4. This CDR3 contains 13 residues. CDR1 and CDR2 from the germline V gene are SQVTM and ANQGSEA. CDR3 loop: CSVVAGGDYGYTF. CDR3 bases: TGCAGCGTTGTTGCAGGGGGCGACTATGGCTACACCTTC.

The CDR3 is CASGSLTSGLSGANVLTF. The CDR3 DNA sequence: TGTGCCAGCGGATCCCTGACTAGCGGCCTCTCTGGGGCCAACGTCCTGACTTTC. The V and J genes are TRBV6-1 and TRBJ2-6; 9 bases match TRBD2. Germline lookup yields CDR1 MNHNS and CDR2 SASEGT. This CDR3 region has 18 residues. J was trimmed by 0 bases and V by 8 bases; bases with no gene match: 11.

The chain has TRBV7-3 and TRBJ2-5; 7 bases align to TRBD2. The V gene's germline CDR1 is SGHTA and CDR2 FQGTGA. V trimming: 6 bases; J trimming: 8 bases; junction bases outside the gene matches: 6. This CDR3 is built from 12 residues. The CDR3, as DNA: TGTGCCAGCAGAGGTAGCGGGCCAACCCAGTACTTC. Residues: CASRGSGPTQYF.

V and J are TRBV15 and TRBJ2-7; 7 positions agree with TRBD1. J gave up 5 bases and V 1 base, and 2 bases lay outside the gene matches. Germline assignment: CDR1 LNHNV and CDR2 YYDKDF (reference sequence). This CDR3 region has 13 residues. This CDR3 is CATSRVTGNEQYF. CDR3 nucleotide sequence: TGTGCCACCAGCAGAGTGACAGGGAACGAGCAGTACTTC. The full variable domain, with the rest looked up from reference TRBV15 and TRBJ2-7, is DAMVIQNPRYQVTQFGKPVTLSCSQTLNHNVMYWYQQKSSQAPKLLFHYYDKDFNNEADTPDNFQSRRPNTSFCFLDIRSPGLGDTAMYLCATSRVTGNEQYFGPGTRLTVT.